These 18 T cell receptor beta chains were sequenced from one sample in a study of T cells in Graves' hyperthyroidism and ophthalmopathy. TCR beta CDR3 regions were amplified from RNA transcripts. The TCR CDR3 was amplified in a first-round RT-PCR using the HTBI primer set. Using its own MiXCR run on the multiplex PCR reads, TCRdb lists one record per CDR3 protein. The sample yields 240,000 or so distinct CDR3 sequences, about 16% seen once. Source material: blood. All receptors come from a woman under 30 with Graves' ophthalmopathy.

The chain recombines TRBV20-1 with TRBJ2-7; the match to TRBD2 covers 11 bases. After removal of 0 bases from V and 6 bases from J, the junction contained 10 bases not matched to a gene. This CDR3 is 16 amino acids long. The V gene's germline CDR1 is DFQATT and CDR2 SNEGSKA (reference sequence). The CDR3 coding sequence is TGCAGTGCTAGAGATCCCACTAGCGGGAGAGGTTCCGAGCAGTACTTC. Encoded protein: CSARDPTSGRGSEQYF.

For the CDR3, the DNA is TGTGCCAGCAGCGTAGGGGGGGCGTACAATGAGCAGTTCTTC. Its translation: CASSVGGAYNEQFF. The rearrangement uses TRBV9 and TRBJ2-1; D possibly matches TRBD1 or TRBD2 (6 bases each). Trimming stripped 0 bases from V and 4 bases from J, with 8 bases between. The CDR3 totals 14 residues. Germline assignment: CDR1 SGDLS and CDR2 YYNGEE. Based on the CDR3 plus reference TRBV9 and TRBJ2-1, the full variable domain is DSGVTQTPKHLITATGQRVTLRCSPRSGDLSVYWYQQSLDQGLQFLIQYYNGEERAKGNILERFSAQQFPDLHSELNLSSLELGDSALYFCASSVGGAYNEQFFGPGTRLTVL.

This clonotype appeared many times. The rearrangement links TRBV2 to TRBJ1-2, with D maybe TRBD1 (6 bases). The V gene lost 5 bases and the J gene lost 4 bases, with 14 bases spanning the gap. The CDR3 has 14 amino acids. CDR1 is SNHLY and CDR2 is FYNNEI in the germline V gene. CDR3 protein: CASSQGGSGYGYTF. The CDR3 DNA is TGTGCCAGCAGTCAAGGGGGGAGCGGCTATGGCTACACCTTC.

This clonotype was observed many times. V is TRBV20-1 and J is TRBJ2-5, with 15 bases fitting TRBD2. The junction had 8 bases not matched to a gene; V was cut back by 4 bases and J by 2 bases. CDR1 is DFQATT, CDR2 SNEGSKA, per germline (reference sequence). The CDR3 runs to 17 residues. The CDR3 spells CSANGLAGGLGQETQYF. CDR3 nucleotide sequence: TGCAGTGCTAACGGACTAGCGGGGGGGCTAGGGCAAGAGACCCAGTACTTC.

This clonotype has at least ten counts. The chain has TRBV6-1 and TRBJ1-2; 8 nucleotides line up with TRBD1. V lost 4 bases to trimming and J lost 8 bases; unmatched junction nucleotides: 9. The CDR3 has 14 amino acids. Germline-derived CDR1 and CDR2 are MNHNS and SASEGT. The CDR3 region is CASSAGTGDSGYTF. The CDR3 DNA reads TGTGCCAGCAGTGCTGGGACAGGCGACAGCGGCTACACCTTC.

This clonotype was picked up many times. The chain employs TRBV27 and TRBJ2-3; 7 nucleotides agree with TRBD1. Germline assignment: CDR1 MNHEY and CDR2 SMNVEV (reference sequence). The CDR3 totals 15 residues. V was pared by 7 bases and J by 5 bases, with 12 bases of the junction left unmatched. CDR3 protein: CASIDRASLGDTQYF. Here the CDR3 DNA reads TGTGCCAGCATAGACAGGGCCTCGTTGGGAGATACGCAGTATTTT.

This clonotype has at least ten counts. V usage is TRBV7-6 and J usage is TRBJ2-2; no definite D call. CDR3 length: 15 residues. V gave up 7 bases and J gave up 1 base, with 13 bases separating them. Germline V gene lookup returns CDR1 SGHVS and CDR2 FNYEAQ. The CDR3 spells CASMAVNMNTGELFF. CDR3 nucleotides: TGTGCCAGCATGGCGGTCAACATGAACACCGGGGAGCTGTTTTTT. Based on the CDR3 plus reference TRBV7-6 and TRBJ2-2, the full variable domain is GAGVSQSPRYKVTKRGQDVALRCDPISGHVSLYWYRQALGQGPEFLTYFNYEAQQDKSGLPNDRFSAERPEGSISTLTIQRTEQRDSAMYRCASMAVNMNTGELFFGEGSRLTVL.

This clonotype appeared many times. V is TRBV2 and J is TRBJ2-1, with 11 bases aligning to TRBD2. Trimming at V came to 5 bases and at J to 9 bases, leaving 9 bases not matched to a gene. This CDR3 spans 15 amino acids. From germline, CDR1 is SNHLY and CDR2 FYNNEI. CDR3 in amino acids: CASSRVSGRGAEQFF. CDR3 DNA sequence: TGTGCCAGCAGTAGGGTTAGCGGGAGGGGTGCTGAGCAGTTCTTC.

This clonotype has at least ten counts. The V and J genes are TRBV6-1 and TRBJ2-3; tentative D call: TRBD2 (5 bases). The CDR3 totals 15 residues. Per the germline V gene, CDR1 is MNHNS and CDR2 is SASEGT. Trimming stripped 6 bases from V and 4 bases from J, with 17 bases between. Here the CDR3 DNA reads TGTGCCAGCAGCAGCGGCGGGCTGGAGGCAGATACGCAGTATTTT. It specifies CASSSGGLEADTQYF.

This clonotype has at least ten counts. The genes are TRBV9 and TRBJ2-5; D unclear. Per the germline V gene, CDR1 is SGDLS and CDR2 is YYNGEE. The CDR3 spans 15 residues. V gave up 5 bases and J gave up 1 base, with 15 bases separating them. CDR3 region: CASRNLTETQETQYF. The CDR3 nucleotides read TGTGCCAGCAGAAACCTGACGGAGACCCAAGAGACCCAGTACTTC.

This clonotype was seen ten or more times. This chain joins TRBV5-1 and TRBJ2-7; D ambiguous. With 1 base removed from V and 5 bases from J, the gap between germline ends came to 7 bases. This CDR3 spans 12 amino acids. Germline loops: CDR1 SGHRS, CDR2 YFSETQ. The CDR3 is CASSLPADEQYF. The DNA for the CDR3 is TGCGCCAGCAGCTTGCCGGCAGACGAGCAGTACTTC.

The chain is built from TRBV6-2 or TRBV6-3 and TRBJ2-1; 13 nucleotides line up with TRBD2. V was pared by 5 bases and J by 3 bases, with 10 bases of the junction left unmatched. Germline CDR1 MNHEY, CDR2 SVGEGT. This CDR3 spans 18 amino acids. The CDR3 spells CASSLPGTSGNIYNEQFF. The CDR3 bases are TGTGCCAGCAGTCTCCCCGGGACTAGCGGGAACATCTACAATGAGCAGTTCTTC.

This clonotype has at least ten counts. The CDR3 loop is CASSEPWGNQPQHF. The CDR3 DNA follows: TGTGCCAGCAGTGAACCTTGGGGGAATCAGCCCCAGCATTTT. The rearrangement links TRBV2 to TRBJ1-5, with D tentatively TRBD1 (5 bases). The CDR3 runs to 14 residues. Between the trimmed V and J ends, which lost 2 bases and 4 bases, there was a span of 9 bases. Germline V gene lookup returns CDR1 SNHLY and CDR2 FYNNEI.

The chain links TRBV12-3 or TRBV12-4 to TRBJ2-7, with D possibly matching TRBD1 (5 bases). V lost 1 base and J 3 bases, leaving 13 bases between the germline ends. The CDR3 totals 15 residues. Here the CDR3 reads CASSLEGAQFYEQYF. The CDR3 DNA sequence: TGTGCCAGCAGTTTAGAAGGGGCCCAGTTCTACGAGCAGTACTTC.

This clonotype was found many times. The V gene is TRBV7-2, the J gene TRBJ2-3; 9 nucleotides line up with TRBD1. This CDR3 comprises 17 residues. The germline gives CDR1 SGHTA, CDR2 FQGNSA. V shed 1 base and J 1 base; nucleotides not matched to a gene: 6. CDR3 amino acids: CASSLGQGDFGTDTQYF. CDR3 DNA sequence: TGTGCCAGCAGCTTAGGACAGGGGGACTTCGGCACAGATACGCAGTATTTT.

This clonotype was seen many times. This chain uses TRBV2 with TRBJ1-4; D may be TRBD1 (5 bases). This CDR3 has 14 residues. CDR1 and CDR2 (germline): SNHLY, FYNNEI. Trimming took off 5 bases at V and 7 bases at J, with 14 bases between the two ends. CDR3 residues: CASSPDYGGEKLFF. DNA for the CDR3: TGTGCCAGCAGTCCCGATTATGGGGGTGAAAAACTGTTTTTT.

There are many counts of this clonotype. The rearrangement links TRBV24-1 to TRBJ2-7; no clear D gene. Looked up from germline, CDR1 is KGHDR and CDR2 is SFDVKD. With 6 bases removed from V and 3 bases from J, the gap between germline ends came to 8 bases. CDR3 length equals 12 residues. The DNA for the CDR3 is TGTGCCACCAGTCCAGGCAACTACGAGCAGTACTTC. Encoded protein: CATSPGNYEQYF.

This clonotype was seen ten or more times. CDR3 loop: CASSFRGPTKEQYF. The CDR3 DNA follows: TGTGCCAGCAGTTTTCGGGGACCCACTAAAGAGCAGTACTTC. The chain carries TRBV28 and TRBJ2-7, with D perhaps being TRBD1 or TRBD2 (5 bases each). Deletions cut 3 bases from V and 7 bases from J, with 16 bases between. The CDR3 length is 14 residues. Per the germline V gene, CDR1 is MDHEN and CDR2 is SYDVKM.